Listed below are T cell receptor beta chains from one sample, sequenced in a study of blood T cells in healthy people across ages. TCRdb fed the 5' RACE reads into MiXCR, producing one record per CDR3 protein. The data hold 1.5 million to 2 million distinct CDR3 sequences, with about 39% observed a single time. Sequencing was done on a sample of blood. These receptor sequences come from a human donor in good health. Both conserved end residues are part of each CDR3. The D gene is left open where the match is weak. Part of the rows lack a size; the others show once, few, many or a class for expanded clones.

d_call j_call clone_size v_call cdr3_nt cdr3_aa
. TRBJ2-1 . TRBV11-3 TGTGCCAGCAGCTTCGGACCGAATTTCGGCAATGAGCAGTTCTTC CASSFGPNFGNEQFF
. TRBJ1-2 few TRBV20-1 TGCAGTGCCCAGCCGACCGACAACTATGGCTACACCTTC CSAQPTDNYGYTF
TRBD1 TRBJ1-6 few TRBV3-1 TGTGCCAGCAGCCAAGAGGGACAGGGAGTGGCACCCCTCCACTTT CASSQEGQGVAPLHF
. TRBJ1-1 few TRBV12-3/TRBV12-4 TGTGCCAGCAGTTTAGGGTCCCCGGAAGCTTTCTTT CASSLGSPEAFF
TRBD1 TRBJ2-7 . TRBV5-8 TGTGCCAGTAGCCGCCGTCGAGGACAGGGGACCTACGAGCAGTACTTC CASSRRRGQGTYEQYF
. TRBJ2-1 few TRBV7-9 TGTGCCAATTCCGACTCCTGGAGCTACAATGAGCAGTTCTTC CANSDSWSYNEQFF
. TRBJ2-5 . TRBV18 TGTGCCAGCTCACCTCAGGGGATCTTGACCCAGTACTTC CASSPQGILTQYF
. TRBJ2-1 . TRBV6-1 TGTGCCAGCGTCCGGGACTTCTGGGTTTACAATGAGCAGTTCTTC CASVRDFWVYNEQFF
. TRBJ2-7 . TRBV20-1 TGCAGTGCGGAGTCCTACGAGCAGTACTTC CSAESYEQYF
. TRBJ2-3 many TRBV6-2/TRBV6-3 TGTGCCAGCAGTTCGCGAAGAGATACGCAGTATTTT CASSSRRDTQYF
. TRBJ2-1 . TRBV14 TGTGCCAGCAGCCAACCCAAGACCGGGGGGCATGAGCAGTTCTTC CASSQPKTGGHEQFF
TRBD2 TRBJ2-1 . TRBV9 TGTGCCAGCAGCGTAGTAGGTAGCAGGGACTACGAGCAGTTCTTC CASSVVGSRDYEQFF
. TRBJ1-1 . TRBV3-1 TGTGCCAGCAGCCAACAGGGGTCGAGCACTGAAGCTTTCTTT CASSQQGSSTEAFF
. TRBJ1-2 . TRBV29-1 TGCAGCGTTGACAGACGTTCTGTCTACACCTTC CSVDRRSVYTF
. TRBJ1-4 few TRBV7-2 TGTGCCAGCAGCCCCTTTACCACTAATGAAAAACTGTTTTTT CASSPFTTNEKLFF
. TRBJ2-1 . TRBV27 TGTGCCAGCGCATTTACGAACTCCTACAGTGAGCAGTTCTTC CASAFTNSYSEQFF
TRBD1 TRBJ1-2 many TRBV7-2 TGTGCCAGCAGCCCCGACAGGGACTATGGCTACACCTTC CASSPDRDYGYTF
TRBD1 TRBJ2-4 few TRBV20-1 TGCAGTGCTAGGCAGGGGGAGCTAGCCAAAAACATTCAGTACTTC CSARQGELAKNIQYF
TRBD2 TRBJ2-1 many TRBV12-3/TRBV12-4 TGTGCCAGCACCTCAAGGACTAGCGACGACAATGAGCAGTTCTTC CASTSRTSDDNEQFF
TRBD2 TRBJ2-4 . TRBV7-3 TGTGCCAGCAGCCAAGGACTAGCGGGGAAAAACATTCAGTACTTC CASSQGLAGKNIQYF
. TRBJ1-2 . TRBV6-6 TGTGCCAGCAGTTACGTTAGGGCAGGGGATGGCTACACCTTC CASSYVRAGDGYTF
TRBD1 TRBJ1-2 few TRBV5-1 TGCGCCAGCAGCTTGGGCCCTCAACAGGGGACTAACTATGGCTACACCTTC CASSLGPQQGTNYGYTF
TRBD1 TRBJ2-1 . TRBV12-3/TRBV12-4 TGTGCCAGCAGCCGAGGACAGGGGGACTACAATGAGCAGTTCTTC CASSRGQGDYNEQFF
. TRBJ1-2 . TRBV5-1 TGCGCCAGCAGCCCCATTACAGAGGGAGGGAATGGCTACACCTTC CASSPITEGGNGYTF
. TRBJ2-3 . TRBV5-1 TGCGCCAGCAGCCCGCGTACCTCACCCACAGCGAGCACAGATACGCAGTATTTT CASSPRTSPTASTDTQYF
. TRBJ2-7 . TRBV10-3 TGTGCCATCAGTGGGGAGAGTTGGGCGAGGACAGATTACGAGCAGTACTTC CAISGESWARTDYEQYF
. TRBJ2-3 . TRBV27 TGTGCCAGCAGTTCCGGGCCCTGGTATACGCAGTATTTT CASSSGPWYTQYF
TRBD1 TRBJ2-5 . TRBV7-6 TGTGCCAGCAGCCTTCGGCACCAGGGGGTGGAGACCCAGTACTTC CASSLRHQGVETQYF
TRBD1 TRBJ2-1 few TRBV7-7 TGTGCCAGCAGCTTAGGGACAGGGGGGATGGATGAGCAGTTCTTC CASSLGTGGMDEQFF
. TRBJ1-6 few TRBV11-2 TGTGCCAGCAGCCCATCGACCAACCGGGCGAATAATTCACCCCTCCACTTT CASSPSTNRANNSPLHF
. TRBJ2-4 many TRBV12-3/TRBV12-4 TGTGCCAGCAGTTTAGACAGGGAAGCCAAAAACATTCAGTACTTC CASSLDREAKNIQYF
TRBD2 TRBJ2-7 . TRBV4-3 TGCGCCAGCAGCCAAGACCGGTTTGGCCTTCTACGGGGGGTTTTTTACGAGCAGTACTTC CASSQDRFGLLRGVFYEQYF
TRBD1 TRBJ1-1 . TRBV20-1 TGCAGTGCTACTAGACAGGGTGGTAGGGCTGAAGCTTTCTTT CSATRQGGRAEAFF